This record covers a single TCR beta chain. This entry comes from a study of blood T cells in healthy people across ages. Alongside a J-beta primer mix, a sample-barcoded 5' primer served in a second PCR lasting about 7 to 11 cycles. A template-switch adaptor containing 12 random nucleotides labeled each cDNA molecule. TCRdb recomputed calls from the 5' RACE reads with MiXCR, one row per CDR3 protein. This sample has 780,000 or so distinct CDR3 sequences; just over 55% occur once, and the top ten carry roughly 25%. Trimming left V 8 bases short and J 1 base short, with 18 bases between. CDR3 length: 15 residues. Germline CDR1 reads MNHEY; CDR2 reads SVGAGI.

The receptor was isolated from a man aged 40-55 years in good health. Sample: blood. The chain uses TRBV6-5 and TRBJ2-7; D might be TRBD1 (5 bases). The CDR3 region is CASAQGRAGSYEQYF. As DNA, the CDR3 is TGTGCCAGCGCCCAAGGCAGGGCTGGATCCTACGAGCAGTACTTC.